This is a list of T cell receptor beta chains from one sample in a study of control samples from healthy donors and cancer patients. Only in-frame clones appear in the TCRdb table, and some are missing; sequencing was by immunoSEQ multiplex PCR. The repertoire holds 150,000 or so clones, with 80% to 95% as singletons. Source material: blood. The receptor set was obtained from a man in his late teens or twenties in good health. Both conserved end residues are part of each CDR3. Each record gives: D gene, clone size, V gene, J gene, CDR3 protein, CDR3 DNA. A D gene is named only where the DNA matches it firmly. Clone size, where shown, is once, few, many, or a class for clones that have expanded.

>TRBD1|-|TRBV11-2|TRBJ1-2
CASSPGTGPGGYTF
TGTGCCAGCAGCCCCGGGACAGGGCCGGGGGGCTACACCTTC
>-|-|TRBV2|TRBJ2-7
CASMGGAYEQYF
TGTGCCAGCATGGGGGGAGCCTACGAGCAGTACTTC
>-|-|TRBV7-2|TRBJ1-3
CASSLTTGNTIYF
TGTGCCAGCAGCCTAACGACTGGAAACACCATATATTTT
>TRBD1|-|TRBV5-1|TRBJ2-7
CASSPDRGPSYEQYF
TGCGCCAGCAGCCCGGACAGGGGCCCCTCCTACGAGCAGTACTTC
>-|-|TRBV7-2|TRBJ2-3
CASSLGTGYTQDTQYF
TGTGCCAGCAGCTTGGGAACGGGATACACACAAGATACGCAGTATTTT
>-|-|TRBV7-9|TRBJ2-3
CASSLVGADTQYF
TGTGCCAGCAGCTTAGTAGGGGCAGATACGCAGTATTTT
>-|-|TRBV3-1/TRBV3-2|TRBJ1-1
CASSFPGSGGTEAFF
TGTGCCAGCAGCTTCCCGGGGAGTGGTGGTACTGAAGCTTTCTTT
>-|-|TRBV5-6|TRBJ1-5
CASSDNGQPEGNQPQHF
TGTGCCAGCAGCGACAACGGACAGCCCGAAGGCAATCAGCCCCAGCATTTT
>-|-|TRBV4-3|TRBJ2-1
CASSRVRGPEQDEQFF
TGCGCCAGCAGCCGAGTCCGGGGCCCCGAACAGGATGAGCAGTTCTTC
>-|-|TRBV5-4|TRBJ2-1
CASSFLRGSYNEQFF
TGTGCCAGCAGCTTCCTACGGGGATCCTACAATGAGCAGTTCTTC
>TRBD1|-|TRBV10-3|TRBJ1-6
CAISVRVVDRGSYNSPLHF
TGTGCCATCAGTGTTCGGGTGGTGGACAGGGGCTCCTATAATTCACCCCTCCACTTT
>-|-|TRBV19|TRBJ2-2
CASRYPTELTGELFF
TGTGCCAGTAGATACCCAACAGAACTCACCGGGGAGCTGTTTTTT
>-|-|TRBV19|TRBJ2-1
CASRPTGTEQFF
TGTGCCAGTAGACCCACGGGGACTGAGCAGTTCTTC
>TRBD1|-|TRBV28|TRBJ2-5
CASSLSHRGRVQETQYF
TGTGCCAGCAGTTTATCCCACAGGGGGCGGGTACAAGAGACCCAGTACTTC
>-|-|TRBV30|TRBJ2-1
CAWSVGGSGNEQFF
TGTGCCTGGAGTGTGGGTGGGAGCGGAAATGAGCAGTTCTTC
>-|-|TRBV20-1|TRBJ2-1
CSASFPDGPRYNEQFF
TGCAGTGCTAGTTTCCCGGATGGCCCCCGTTACAATGAGCAGTTCTTC
>TRBD1|-|TRBV3-1/TRBV3-2|TRBJ1-4
CASSQMGQLNEKLFF
TGTGCCAGCAGCCAAATGGGACAGCTTAATGAAAAACTGTTTTTT
>TRBD1|few|TRBV6-4|TRBJ1-1
CATKRETGSNTEAFF
TGTGCCACCAAACGGGAGACAGGGTCGAACACTGAAGCTTTCTTT
>TRBD2|-|TRBV7-6|TRBJ2-7
CASSLGARGVYEQYF
TGTGCCAGCAGCTTAGGGGCCCGGGGGGTCTACGAGCAGTACTTC
>TRBD1|once|TRBV11-2|TRBJ2-3
CASSDGQGRRDTQYF
TGTGCCAGCAGCGACGGACAGGGAAGGAGGGATACGCAGTATTTT
>TRBD1|-|TRBV7-6|TRBJ2-7
CASSPATGGGLNSYEQYF
TGTGCCAGCAGCCCAGCGACAGGGGGCGGTTTAAACTCCTACGAGCAGTACTTC
>TRBD1|-|TRBV19|TRBJ1-2
CASSPDPGTGDYGYTF
TGTGCCAGTAGTCCGGATCCCGGGACAGGGGACTATGGCTACACCTTC
>TRBD1|-|TRBV28|TRBJ1-2
CASSETGQPPNYGYTF
TGTGCCAGCAGTGAAACGGGACAGCCTCCTAACTATGGCTACACCTTC
>-|-|TRBV2|TRBJ2-4
CASGVRDGQNIQYF
TGTGCCAGTGGGGTCCGGGACGGTCAAAACATTCAGTACTTC
>-|-|TRBV6-5|TRBJ1-2
CASSYTADNYGYTF
TGTGCCAGCAGTTACACGGCAGACAACTATGGCTACACCTTC
>TRBD2|-|TRBV9|TRBJ2-1
CASSQQRGEQFF
TGTGCCAGCAGCCAGCAGCGGGGTGAGCAGTTCTTC
>-|-|TRBV28|TRBJ2-1
CASSLVGLAPYNEQFF
TGTGCCAGCAGTTTAGTCGGGCTAGCCCCCTACAATGAGCAGTTCTTC
>-|-|TRBV11-2|TRBJ1-4
CASSPSAGRGYEKLFF
TGTGCCAGCAGCCCTAGTGCGGGGCGCGGGTATGAAAAACTGTTTTTT
>TRBD2|-|TRBV19|TRBJ2-2
CASRSGGANTGELFF
TGTGCCAGTCGGAGCGGGGGGGCTAACACCGGGGAGCTGTTTTTT
>-|-|TRBV3-1/TRBV3-2|TRBJ2-2
CASSQDPTGPGTGELFF
TGTGCCAGCAGCCAAGATCCGACGGGACCAGGTACCGGGGAGCTGTTTTTT
>TRBD1|-|TRBV27|TRBJ2-1
CASSLSGQGSYNEQFF
TGTGCCAGCAGTTTATCAGGACAGGGCTCCTACAATGAGCAGTTCTTC
>TRBD1|-|TRBV19|TRBJ1-6
CASSVQGARSPLHF
TGTGCCAGTAGTGTACAGGGGGCTCGGTCACCCCTCCACTTT
>-|-|TRBV27|TRBJ2-2
CASSLQGRAGELFF
TGTGCCAGCAGTCTACAGGGCAGAGCCGGGGAGCTGTTTTTT
>TRBD1|-|TRBV19|TRBJ2-1
CASSIDPRQGVIYNEQFF
TGTGCCAGTAGTATAGATCCCCGACAGGGGGTGATTTACAATGAGCAGTTCTTC
>-|-|TRBV7-6|TRBJ2-7
CASSLATGPSYEQYF
TGTGCCAGCAGCTTAGCCACAGGGCCATCCTACGAGCAGTACTTC
>TRBD1|-|TRBV4-1|TRBJ2-1
CASSPPGQGASVTDNEQFF
TGCGCCAGCAGCCCCCCGGGACAGGGGGCATCGGTAACGGACAATGAGCAGTTCTTC
>TRBD1|-|TRBV9|TRBJ1-3
CASSAQDRVGGNTIYF
TGTGCCAGCAGCGCCCAAGACAGGGTTGGTGGAAACACCATATATTTT
>TRBD1|-|TRBV5-1|TRBJ2-5
CASSSYGQGEETQYF
TGCGCCAGCAGCTCCTATGGACAGGGTGAAGAGACCCAGTACTTC
>-|-|TRBV10-3|TRBJ1-6
CAIGKGASYNSPLHF
TGTGCCATCGGAAAAGGCGCCTCCTATAATTCACCCCTCCACTTT
>-|-|TRBV6-2/TRBV6-3|TRBJ2-7
CASSYSGPYPLEQYF
TGTGCCAGCAGCTACTCGGGACCCTACCCCCTCGAGCAGTACTTC
>TRBD2|-|TRBV7-6|TRBJ2-7
CASSSGREGSYEQYF
TGTGCCAGCAGCTCTGGGAGGGAGGGGTCCTACGAGCAGTACTTC
>-|-|TRBV7-9|TRBJ1-2
CASSLGSGQYGYTF
TGTGCCAGCAGCTTGGGCTCTGGACAGTACGGCTACACCTTC
>-|-|TRBV5-8|TRBJ1-4
CASSLGLAAVGEKLFF
TGTGCCAGCAGCTTGGGCCTGGCCGCGGTTGGTGAAAAACTGTTTTTT
>-|-|TRBV24-1|TRBJ2-1
CATSDGITGEQFF
TGTGCCACCAGTGATGGGATCACCGGGGAGCAGTTCTTC
>TRBD2|once|TRBV5-8|TRBJ2-1
CASSPSSGGDYNEQFF
TGTGCCAGCAGCCCCTCTTCCGGGGGGGACTACAATGAGCAGTTCTTC
>TRBD1|-|TRBV29-1|TRBJ1-3
CSVEGRGLGNTIYF
TGCAGCGTTGAAGGCAGGGGGCTCGGAAACACCATATATTTT
>-|-|TRBV7-6|TRBJ1-3
CASSRYSSVSPGNTIYF
TGTGCCAGCAGCCGATATTCTTCAGTATCTCCTGGAAACACCATATATTTT
>TRBD1|-|TRBV9|TRBJ2-6
CASSVKGGVLSGANVLTF
TGTGCCAGCAGCGTGAAAGGGGGCGTACTCTCTGGGGCCAACGTCCTGACTTTC
>-|-|TRBV6-6|TRBJ1-4
CASRSTTTNEKLFF
TGTGCCAGCAGGAGCACAACAACTAATGAAAAACTGTTTTTT